One sample yielded the 6 T cell receptor beta chains listed below, sequenced in a study of blood T cells in healthy people across ages. Primers used in a second PCR of roughly 6 to 11 cycles were a sample-barcoded 5' primer and a J-beta primer mix. One entry per CDR3 protein results from TCRdb running MiXCR on the 5' RACE reads. The sample shows 1 million to 1.2 million distinct CDR3 sequences, more than 30% of them seen only once. Specimen: blood. Every receptor here comes from a man aged 18 to 29 in good health.

The gene calls are TRBV7-2 and TRBJ1-3, with 9 bases identical to TRBD1. V shed 3 bases, J shed 2 bases, and the junction held 5 bases outside the gene matches. The germline V gene encodes CDR1 SGHTA and CDR2 FQGNSA. The CDR3 contains 16 residues. The CDR3 DNA reads TGTGCCAGCAGCTTTAGGACAGGGGAGGCTGGAAACACCATATATTTT. Translating it yields CASSFRTGEAGNTIYF.

In its sample, this clonotype was seen a few times. V gene TRBV14 combines with J gene TRBJ1-1; perhaps TRBD1 as D (6 bases). V shed 4 bases and J shed 3 bases, with 12 bases lying between them. The CDR3 length is 14 residues. From germline, CDR1 is SGHDN and CDR2 FVKESK. CDR3 residues: CASSRLGADTEAFF. CDR3 bases: TGTGCCAGCAGCCGATTGGGGGCGGACACTGAAGCTTTCTTT.

V and J are TRBV20-1 and TRBJ2-1, with TRBD2 matching 10 bases. CDR3 length: 17 amino acids. The trim removed 5 bases at V and 9 bases at J, leaving 19 bases unmatched. The germline V gene has CDR1 DFQATT and CDR2 SNEGSKA (reference sequence). This chain's CDR3 is CSADRTSGDTQGGEQFF. The CDR3 DNA follows: TGCAGTGCTGACCGAACTAGCGGGGACACCCAGGGGGGTGAGCAGTTCTTC.

The V gene is TRBV29-1, the J gene TRBJ2-3, with D tentatively TRBD1 (5 bases). Trimming pared 5 bases from V and 6 bases from J, leaving 18 bases between. Looked up from germline, CDR1 is SQVTM and CDR2 is ANQGSEA. The CDR3 consists of 14 residues. The CDR3 loop is CSVRIGLQGDTQYF. CDR3 bases: TGCAGCGTTAGAATAGGTCTTCAGGGTGATACGCAGTATTTT.

This clonotype occurred a few times. The V gene is TRBV27, the J gene TRBJ1-5; 8 bases fit TRBD1. With V trimmed by 4 bases and J by 2 bases, 16 bases remained unmatched. The CDR3 is 19 amino acids. CDR1 and CDR2 from the germline V gene are MNHEY and SMNVEV (reference sequence). Here the CDR3 DNA reads TGTGCCAGCAGTTCCAGACAGGGGTGGGCGATAAACGGCAATCAGCCCCAGCATTTT. It yields the protein CASSSRQGWAINGNQPQHF.

The chain is built from TRBV20-1 and TRBJ1-2; D may be TRBD1 (5 bases). Trimming removed 3 bases at V and 4 bases at J, with 12 bases between. The length of the CDR3 is 13 residues. Germline CDR1 is DFQATT and CDR2 is SNEGSKA (reference sequence). This chain's CDR3 is CSASVPGTYGYTF. CDR3 bases: TGCAGTGCTAGCGTACCGGGGACCTATGGCTACACCTTC.